The sequence of this TCR beta chain was determined in a study of blood T cells in healthy people across ages. The study, taken as a whole, reports: As naive T cell percentage varied, TCR beta diversity correlated strongly with it. The unknown donor CMV status may have confounded expanded clonotype changes.

In the case of this clonotype: The antigen remains undetermined. The limits of the CDR3 on the DNA are not certain, so only TCRdb's listed CDR3 is given.

The use of a sample-barcoded 5' primer and a J-beta primer mix characterized a second PCR of about 7 to 12 cycles. MiXCR, applied by TCRdb to the 5' RACE reads, yields one record per CDR3 protein. The sample lists around 870,000 distinct CDR3 sequences, less than 35% seen once, with roughly 17% in the top ten. The CDR3 totals 15 residues, both ends included. Aged roughly 6 to 100, donors were systemically healthy Caucasians from Russia. Each sample had at least 6 million PBMCs isolated. The TCR was taken from an elderly woman in good health. The specimen sequenced was blood. The chain joins TRBV12-3 or TRBV12-4 to TRBJ1-4; TRBD1, the D gene given by the table, was not confirmed from the DNA. The CDR3 reads CASSSSTSLKEKLFF.